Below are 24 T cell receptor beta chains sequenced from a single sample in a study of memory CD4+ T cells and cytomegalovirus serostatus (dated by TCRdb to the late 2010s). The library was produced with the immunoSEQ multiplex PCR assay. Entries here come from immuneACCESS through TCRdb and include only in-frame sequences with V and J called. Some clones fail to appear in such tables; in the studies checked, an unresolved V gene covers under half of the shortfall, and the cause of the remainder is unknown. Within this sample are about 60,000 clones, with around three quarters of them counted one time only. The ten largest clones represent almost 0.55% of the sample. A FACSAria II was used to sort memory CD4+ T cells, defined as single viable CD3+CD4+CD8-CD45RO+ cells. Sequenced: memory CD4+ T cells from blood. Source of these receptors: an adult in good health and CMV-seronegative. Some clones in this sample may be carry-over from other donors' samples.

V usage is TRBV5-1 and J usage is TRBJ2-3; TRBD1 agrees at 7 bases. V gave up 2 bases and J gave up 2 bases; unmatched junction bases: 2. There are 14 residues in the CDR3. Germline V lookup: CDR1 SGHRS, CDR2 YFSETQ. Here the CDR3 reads CASSFGQDTDTQYF. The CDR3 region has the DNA TGCGCCAGCAGCTTCGGACAGGACACAGATACGCAGTATTTT.

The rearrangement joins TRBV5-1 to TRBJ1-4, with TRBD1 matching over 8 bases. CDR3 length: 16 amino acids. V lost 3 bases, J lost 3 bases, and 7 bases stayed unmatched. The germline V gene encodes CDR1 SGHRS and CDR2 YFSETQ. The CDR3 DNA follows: TGCGCCAGCAGCTCGGTCCAGGGGGCATCTAATGAAAAACTGTTTTTT. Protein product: CASSSVQGASNEKLFF.

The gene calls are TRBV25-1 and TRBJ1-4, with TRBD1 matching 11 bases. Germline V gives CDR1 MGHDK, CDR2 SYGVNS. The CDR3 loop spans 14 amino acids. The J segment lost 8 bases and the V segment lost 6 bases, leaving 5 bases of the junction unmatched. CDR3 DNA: TGTGCCAGCAGCAGGACAGGGGGCGACGAAAAACTGTTTTTT. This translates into CASSRTGGDEKLFF.

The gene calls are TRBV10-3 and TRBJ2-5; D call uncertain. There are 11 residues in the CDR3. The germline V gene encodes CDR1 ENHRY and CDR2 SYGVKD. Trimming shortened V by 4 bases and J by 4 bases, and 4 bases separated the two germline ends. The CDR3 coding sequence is TGTGCCATCAGTGGGGGAGAGACCCAGTACTTC. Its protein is CAISGGETQYF.

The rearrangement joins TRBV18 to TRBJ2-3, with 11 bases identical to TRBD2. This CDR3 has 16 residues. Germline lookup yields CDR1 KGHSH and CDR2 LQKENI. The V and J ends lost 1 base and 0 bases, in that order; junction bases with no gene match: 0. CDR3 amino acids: CASSPRLAGSTDTQYF. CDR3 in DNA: TGTGCCAGCTCACCACGACTAGCGGGGAGCACAGATACGCAGTATTTT.

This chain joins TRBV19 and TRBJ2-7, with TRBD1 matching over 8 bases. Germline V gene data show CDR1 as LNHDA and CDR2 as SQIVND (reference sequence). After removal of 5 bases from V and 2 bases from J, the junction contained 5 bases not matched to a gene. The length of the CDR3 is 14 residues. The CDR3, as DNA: TGTGCCAGTAGTGTCCGGACAGGGACCTACGAGCAGTACTTC. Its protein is CASSVRTGTYEQYF.

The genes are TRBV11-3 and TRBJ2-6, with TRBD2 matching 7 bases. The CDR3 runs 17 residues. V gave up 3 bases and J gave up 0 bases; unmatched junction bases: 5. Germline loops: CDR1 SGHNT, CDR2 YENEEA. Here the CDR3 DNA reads TGTGCCAGCAGCTTCGGGGGGACTCCCTCTGGGGCCAACGTCCTGACTTTC. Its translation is CASSFGGTPSGANVLTF.

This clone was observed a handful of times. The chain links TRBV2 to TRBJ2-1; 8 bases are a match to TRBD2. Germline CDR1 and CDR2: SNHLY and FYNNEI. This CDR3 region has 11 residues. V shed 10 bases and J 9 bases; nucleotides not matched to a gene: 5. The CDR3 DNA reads TGTGCCACCCAGGGGACTAGTGAGCAGTTCTTC. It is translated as CATQGTSEQFF.

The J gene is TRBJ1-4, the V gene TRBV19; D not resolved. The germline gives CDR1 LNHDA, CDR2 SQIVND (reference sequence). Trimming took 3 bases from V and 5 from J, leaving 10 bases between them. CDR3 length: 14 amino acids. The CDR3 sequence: CASSIGEINEKLFF. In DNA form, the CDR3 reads TGTGCCAGTAGTATCGGGGAGATAAATGAAAAACTGTTTTTT. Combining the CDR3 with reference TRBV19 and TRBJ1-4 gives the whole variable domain DGGITQSPKYLFRKEGQNVTLSCEQNLNHDAMYWYRQDPGQGLRLIYYSQIVNDFQKGDIAEGYSVSREKKESFPLTVTSAQKNPTAFYLCASSIGEINEKLFFGSGTQLSVL.

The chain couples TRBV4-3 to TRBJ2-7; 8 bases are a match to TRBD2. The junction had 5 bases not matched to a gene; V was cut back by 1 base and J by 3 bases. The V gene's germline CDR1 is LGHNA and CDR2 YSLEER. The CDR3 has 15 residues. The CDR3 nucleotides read TGCGCCAGCAGCCAAGTTCGGCTAGCGGGCTACGAGCAGTACTTC. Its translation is CASSQVRLAGYEQYF.

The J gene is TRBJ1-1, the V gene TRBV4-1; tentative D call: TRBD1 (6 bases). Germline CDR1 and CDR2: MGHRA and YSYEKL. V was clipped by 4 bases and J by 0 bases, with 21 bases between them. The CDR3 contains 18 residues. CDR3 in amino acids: CASSRTLYEDSLNTEAFF. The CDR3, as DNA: TGCGCCAGCAGCCGAACCCTATATGAGGACAGCTTGAACACTGAAGCTTTCTTT.

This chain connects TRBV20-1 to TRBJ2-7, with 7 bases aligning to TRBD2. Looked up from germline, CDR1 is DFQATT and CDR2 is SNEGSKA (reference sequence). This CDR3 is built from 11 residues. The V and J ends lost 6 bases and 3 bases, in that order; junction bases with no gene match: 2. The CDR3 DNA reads TGCAGTGCCCAGCGGGGCTACGAGCAGTACTTC. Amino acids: CSAQRGYEQYF.

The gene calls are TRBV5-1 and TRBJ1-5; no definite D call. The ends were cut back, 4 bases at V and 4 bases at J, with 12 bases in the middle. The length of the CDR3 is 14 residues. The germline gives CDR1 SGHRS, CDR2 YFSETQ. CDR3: CASSPEGQNQPQHF. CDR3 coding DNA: TGCGCCAGCAGCCCAGAGGGTCAGAATCAGCCCCAGCATTTT.

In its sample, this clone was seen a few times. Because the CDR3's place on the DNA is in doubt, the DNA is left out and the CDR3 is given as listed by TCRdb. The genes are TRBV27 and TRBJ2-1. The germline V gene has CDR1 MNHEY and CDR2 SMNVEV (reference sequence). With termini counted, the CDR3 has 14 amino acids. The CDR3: CASSSSIVDNEQFF.

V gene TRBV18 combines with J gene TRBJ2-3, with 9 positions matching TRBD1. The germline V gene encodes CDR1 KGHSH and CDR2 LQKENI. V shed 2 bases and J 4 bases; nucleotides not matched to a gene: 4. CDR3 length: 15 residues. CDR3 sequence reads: CASSPRTGAADTQYF. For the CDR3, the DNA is TGTGCCAGCTCACCAAGGACAGGGGCAGCAGATACGCAGTATTTT.

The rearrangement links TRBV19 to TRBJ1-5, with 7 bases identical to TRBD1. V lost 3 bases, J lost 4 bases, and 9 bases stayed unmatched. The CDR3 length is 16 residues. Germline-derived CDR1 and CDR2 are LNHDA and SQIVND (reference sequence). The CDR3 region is CASSIWGQSLNQPQHF. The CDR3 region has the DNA TGTGCCAGTAGTATTTGGGGACAGAGTCTAAATCAGCCCCAGCATTTT.

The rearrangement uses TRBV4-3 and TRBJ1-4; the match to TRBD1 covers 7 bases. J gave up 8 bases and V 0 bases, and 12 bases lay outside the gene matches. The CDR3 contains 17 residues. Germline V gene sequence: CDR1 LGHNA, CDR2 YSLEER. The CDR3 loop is CASSQDSLTGFREKLFF. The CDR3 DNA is TGCGCCAGCAGCCAAGATAGTTTGACAGGGTTTCGGGAAAAACTGTTTTTT.

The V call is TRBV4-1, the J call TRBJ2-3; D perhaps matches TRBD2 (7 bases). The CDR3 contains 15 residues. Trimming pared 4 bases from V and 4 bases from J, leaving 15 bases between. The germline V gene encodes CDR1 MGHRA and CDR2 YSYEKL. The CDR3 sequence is CASSRNRGAADTQYF. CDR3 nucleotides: TGCGCCAGCAGCCGGAACCGGGGGGCCGCAGATACGCAGTATTTT.

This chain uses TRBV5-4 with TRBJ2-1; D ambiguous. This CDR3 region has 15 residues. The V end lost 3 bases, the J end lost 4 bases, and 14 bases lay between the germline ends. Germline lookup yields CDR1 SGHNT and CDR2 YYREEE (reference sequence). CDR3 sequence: CASSSPLGRYNEQFF. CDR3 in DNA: TGTGCCAGCAGCTCACCCCTGGGCAGGTACAATGAGCAGTTCTTC. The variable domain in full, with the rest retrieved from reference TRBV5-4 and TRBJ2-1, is ETGVTQSPTHLIKTRGQQVTLRCSSQSGHNTVSWYQQALGQGPQFIFQYYREEENGRGNFPPRFSGLQFPNYSSELNVNALELDDSALYLCASSSPLGRYNEQFFGPGTRLTVL.

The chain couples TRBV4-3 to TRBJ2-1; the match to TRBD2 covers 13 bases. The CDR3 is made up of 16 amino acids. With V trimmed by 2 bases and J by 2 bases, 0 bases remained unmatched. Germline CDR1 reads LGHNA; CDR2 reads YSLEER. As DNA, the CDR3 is TGCGCCAGCAGCCAAACTAGCGGGGGGGCCTACAATGAGCAGTTCTTC. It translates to CASSQTSGGAYNEQFF.

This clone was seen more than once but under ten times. The CDR3 spells CASSFPNNYEQYF. CDR3 bases: TGTGCCAGCAGCTTTCCCAATAACTACGAGCAGTACTTC. The chain joins TRBV7-9 to TRBJ2-7; D gene ambiguous. Trimming removed 3 bases from V and 3 bases from J, with 9 bases in between. Germline values: CDR1 SEHNR, CDR2 FQNEAQ (reference sequence). This CDR3 has 13 amino acids.

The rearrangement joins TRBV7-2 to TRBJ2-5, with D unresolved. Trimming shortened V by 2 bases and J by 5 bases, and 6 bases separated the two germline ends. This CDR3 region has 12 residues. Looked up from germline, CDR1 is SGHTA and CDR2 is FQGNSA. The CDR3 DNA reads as TGTGCCAGCAGCTTATCTCGGGAGACCCAGTACTTC. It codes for CASSLSRETQYF.

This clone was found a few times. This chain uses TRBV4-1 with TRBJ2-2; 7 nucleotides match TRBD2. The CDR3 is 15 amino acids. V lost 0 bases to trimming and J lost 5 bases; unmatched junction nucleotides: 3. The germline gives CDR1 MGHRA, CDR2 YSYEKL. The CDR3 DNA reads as TGCGCCAGCAGCCAAGAGGGACTAAGGACCGGGGAGCTGTTTTTT. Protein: CASSQEGLRTGELFF.

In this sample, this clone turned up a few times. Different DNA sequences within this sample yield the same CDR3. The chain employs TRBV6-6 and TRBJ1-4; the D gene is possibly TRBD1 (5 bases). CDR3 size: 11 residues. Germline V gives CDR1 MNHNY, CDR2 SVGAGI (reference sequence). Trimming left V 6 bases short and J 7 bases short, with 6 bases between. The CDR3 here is CASRGGEKLFF. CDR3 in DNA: TGTGCCAGCAGGGGGGGTGAAAAACTGTTTTTT.